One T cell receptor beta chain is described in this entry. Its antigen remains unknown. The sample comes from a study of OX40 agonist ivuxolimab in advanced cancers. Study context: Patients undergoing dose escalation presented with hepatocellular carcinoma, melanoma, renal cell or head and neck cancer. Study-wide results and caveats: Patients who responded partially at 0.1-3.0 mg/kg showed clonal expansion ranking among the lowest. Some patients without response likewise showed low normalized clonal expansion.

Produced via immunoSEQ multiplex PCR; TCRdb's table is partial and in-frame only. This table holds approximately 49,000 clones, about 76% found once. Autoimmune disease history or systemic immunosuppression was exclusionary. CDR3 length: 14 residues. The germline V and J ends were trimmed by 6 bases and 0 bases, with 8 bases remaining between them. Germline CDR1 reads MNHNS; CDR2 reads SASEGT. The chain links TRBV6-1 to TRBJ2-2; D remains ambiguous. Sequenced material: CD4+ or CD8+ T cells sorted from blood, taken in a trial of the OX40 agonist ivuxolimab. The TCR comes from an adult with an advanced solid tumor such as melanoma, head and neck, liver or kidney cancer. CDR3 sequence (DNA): TGTGCCAGCAGGGGAAAAGCGAACACCGGGGAGCTGTTTTTT. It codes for CASRGKANTGELFF.